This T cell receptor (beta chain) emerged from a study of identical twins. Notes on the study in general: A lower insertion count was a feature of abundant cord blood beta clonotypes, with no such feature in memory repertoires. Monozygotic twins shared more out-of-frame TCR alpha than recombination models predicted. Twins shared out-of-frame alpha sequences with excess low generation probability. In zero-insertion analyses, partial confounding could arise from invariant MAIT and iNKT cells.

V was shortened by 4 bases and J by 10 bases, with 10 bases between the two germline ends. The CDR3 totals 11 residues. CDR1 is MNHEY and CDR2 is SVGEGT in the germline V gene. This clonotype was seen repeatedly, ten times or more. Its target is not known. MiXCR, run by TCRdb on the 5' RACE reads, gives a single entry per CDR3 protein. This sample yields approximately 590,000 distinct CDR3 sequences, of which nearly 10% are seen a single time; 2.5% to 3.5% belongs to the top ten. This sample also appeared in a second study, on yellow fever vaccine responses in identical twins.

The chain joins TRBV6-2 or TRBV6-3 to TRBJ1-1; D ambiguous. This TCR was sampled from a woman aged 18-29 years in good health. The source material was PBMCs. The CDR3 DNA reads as TGTGCCAGCAGTTCGCGCACCATAGCTTTCTTT. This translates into CASSSRTIAFF.